This entry lists 29 T cell receptor beta chains sequenced from one sample in a study of identical twins. MiXCR was run by TCRdb on the 5' RACE reads, yielding one entry per CDR3 protein. The sample records some 630,000 distinct CDR3 sequences, around 7.4% being singletons. The same data also contributed to another study, on yellow fever vaccine responses in identical twins.

The sample was PBMCs. Every receptor here comes from a woman aged 18-29 years in good health.

In this sample, this clonotype turned up a few times. This chain links TRBV12-5 with TRBJ2-1; 10 bases map to TRBD2. Germline CDR1 and CDR2: LGHNT and FRNRAP. V shed 8 bases, J shed 5 bases, and the junction held 6 bases outside the gene matches. This CDR3 contains 14 residues. Here the CDR3 reads CASRGTSEHNEQFF. CDR3 in DNA: TGTGCTAGTCGAGGGACTAGCGAACACAATGAGCAGTTCTTC.

This clonotype was counted between two and nine times. This rearrangement joins TRBV7-6 to TRBJ2-1, with 11 bases that match TRBD2. The CDR3 length is 18 residues. Germline V gene lookup returns CDR1 SGHVS and CDR2 FNYEAQ. Trimming cost V 0 bases and J 2 bases; bases outside gene matches: 6. CDR3 DNA: TGTGCCAGCAGCTTAGCAACTAGCGGGAGTCGTCCCTACAATGAGCAGTTCTTC. Residues: CASSLATSGSRPYNEQFF.

This clonotype was detected a few times. The rearrangement uses TRBV29-1 and TRBJ2-3; D is perhaps TRBD2 (6 bases). This CDR3 has 12 residues. V shed 6 bases and J shed 5 bases, with 12 bases lying between them. Germline V gene data show CDR1 as SQVTM and CDR2 as ANQGSEA. CDR3 coding DNA: TGCAGCGTCCTACCGGGGGAAGATACGCAGTATTTT. Translated: CSVLPGEDTQYF.

As to this clonotype: A much larger clonotype is one base distant, so this may be a read error. The chain carries TRBV20-1 and TRBJ2-5; 10 bases are shared with TRBD2. Germline loops: CDR1 DFQATT, CDR2 SNEGSKA (reference sequence). The length of the CDR3 is 14 residues. This chain's CDR3 is CCASGTSVSETQYF. The CDR3 DNA is TGCTGTGCTTCCGGGACTAGCGTGTCAGAGACCCAGTACTTC.

This clonotype was picked up a small number of times. The chain has TRBV5-1 and TRBJ2-1, with D perhaps TRBD1 (7 bases). The CDR3 covers 13 residues. CDR1 is SGHRS, CDR2 YFSETQ, per germline. V was trimmed by 2 bases and J by 10 bases, leaving 13 bases between them. The CDR3 is CASSFDRAGEQFF. As DNA, the CDR3 is TGCGCCAGCAGCTTTGACAGGGCGGGGGAGCAGTTCTTC.

This clonotype has more than one count but fewer than ten. The rearrangement uses TRBV20-1 and TRBJ1-1, with D possibly matching TRBD1 (5 bases). There are 13 residues in the CDR3. Germline CDR1 is DFQATT and CDR2 is SNEGSKA (reference sequence). Deletions cut 3 bases from V and 1 base from J, with 9 bases between. The CDR3: CSASGDGNTEAFF. The CDR3 DNA reads as TGCAGTGCTAGCGGGGACGGGAACACTGAAGCTTTCTTT.

As regards this clonotype: The junction shows a germline mismatch at one end, possibly a read error. The gene calls are TRBV5-1 and TRBJ2-1; the D is unclear. CDR1 and CDR2 (germline): SGHRS, YFSETQ. This CDR3 contains 13 residues. In nucleotides, the CDR3 is TGCGCCAGCAGCTTGGTTCCGTACAATGTGCAGTTCTTC. Translated, it gives CASSLVPYNVQFF.

The gene calls are TRBV11-2 and TRBJ2-5; possible D gene TRBD2, 7 bases. This CDR3 contains 16 residues. The V and J ends lost 5 bases and 1 base respectively, with 17 bases between them. The germline CDR1 and CDR2 sequences are SGHAT and FQNNGV. Written as DNA, the CDR3 is TGTGCCAGCAGCCTTTTGGGAGGGGGGATCCAAGAGACCCAGTACTTC. Amino acids: CASSLLGGGIQETQYF.

This clonotype was seen repeatedly, ten times or more. This sequence joins TRBV27 and TRBJ1-1; TRBD1 matches 7 bases. J gave up 3 bases and V 6 bases, and 7 bases lay outside the gene matches. The CDR3 spans 14 residues. The germline V gene encodes CDR1 MNHEY and CDR2 SMNVEV (reference sequence). The CDR3 here is CASRAHRGHTEAFF. CDR3 bases: TGTGCCAGCAGGGCCCACAGGGGACACACTGAAGCTTTCTTT.

This clonotype was seen more than once but under ten times. Here the CDR3 reads CASSLSPFIEAFF. Here the CDR3 DNA reads TGTGCCAGCAGTTTGTCTCCTTTTATCGAAGCTTTCTTT. The chain is built from TRBV28 and TRBJ1-1; D is undetermined. Germline V gene data show CDR1 as MDHEN and CDR2 as SYDVKM. This CDR3 contains 13 residues. V lost 3 bases, J lost 8 bases, and 13 bases lay in between.

The sample holds many counts of this clonotype. The chain employs TRBV29-1 and TRBJ2-7; the match to TRBD2 covers 8 bases. V trimming: 0 bases; J trimming: 4 bases; junction bases outside the gene matches: 8. Germline V gene lookup returns CDR1 SQVTM and CDR2 ANQGSEA. This CDR3 has 15 amino acids. CDR3 in amino acids: CSVEDPREGTYEQYF. CDR3 DNA: TGCAGCGTTGAAGATCCCCGGGAGGGGACTTACGAGCAGTACTTC.

This clonotype was found many times. The V call is TRBV12-3 or TRBV12-4, the J call TRBJ2-5; D is unresolved. V lost 2 bases, J lost 1 base, and 5 bases lay in between. This CDR3 is 13 amino acids long. The CDR3 DNA sequence: TGTGCCAGCAGTTTATCCAGCCAAGAGACCCAGTACTTC. Protein: CASSLSSQETQYF.

This chain joins TRBV20-1 and TRBJ2-3, with a tentative D call TRBD2 (5 bases). CDR3 length: 14 amino acids. Between the trimmed V and J ends, which lost 5 bases and 2 bases, there was a span of 14 bases. Germline CDR1 DFQATT, CDR2 SNEGSKA (reference sequence). This CDR3 reads CSASQLVFTDTQYF. CDR3 DNA sequence: TGCAGTGCTTCCCAACTAGTTTTCACAGATACGCAGTATTTT.

At least ten counts were recorded for this clonotype. The V and J genes are TRBV12-3 or TRBV12-4 and TRBJ2-3; either TRBD1 or TRBD2 may fit D (6 bases each). Trimming left V 4 bases short and J 4 bases short, with 12 bases between. The CDR3 loop spans 14 amino acids. CDR3: CASSYPGAADTQYF. CDR3 sequence (DNA): TGTGCCAGCAGTTATCCGGGGGCGGCAGATACGCAGTATTTT.

This clonotype was seen a few times. The rearrangement joins TRBV7-8 to TRBJ2-1; weak D call: TRBD2 (6 bases). Germline V gene sequence: CDR1 SGHVS, CDR2 FQNEAQ. The CDR3 length is 16 residues. V was cut by 1 base and J by 2 bases, with 12 bases left in between. CDR3 region: CASSLGTGLTYNEQFF. CDR3 DNA: TGTGCCAGCAGCTTAGGAACGGGACTCACCTACAATGAGCAGTTCTTC.

In this sample, this clonotype turned up a few times. The chain combines TRBV7-3 with TRBJ2-2; 7 positions agree with TRBD1. The CDR3 totals 16 residues. Germline V gene lookup returns CDR1 SGHTA and CDR2 FQGTGA. V was pared by 5 bases and J by 1 base, with 7 bases of the junction left unmatched. This chain's CDR3 is CASSRTGTENTGELFF. The CDR3 DNA sequence: TGTGCCAGCAGCCGAACCGGGACAGAGAACACCGGGGAGCTGTTTTTT.

This clonotype was recorded at least ten times. The chain combines TRBV29-1 with TRBJ1-2; no firm D call. The V end lost 1 base, the J end lost 2 bases, and 11 bases lay between the germline ends. Germline CDR1 reads SQVTM; CDR2 reads ANQGSEA. The CDR3 is made up of 14 amino acids. The CDR3 sequence: CSVEVKALNYGYTF. The CDR3 DNA reads as TGCAGCGTTGAAGTTAAAGCCTTAAACTATGGCTACACCTTC.

This clonotype came up a few times. The chain is built from TRBV13 and TRBJ2-6; 14 nucleotides agree with TRBD2. The germline V gene has CDR1 PRHDT and CDR2 FYEKMQ (reference sequence). Trimming took 1 base from V and 2 from J; bases not matched to a gene: 7. The CDR3 is 20 amino acids. The CDR3 loop reads CASSLALGLAGVAGANVLTF. The CDR3 coding sequence is TGTGCCAGCAGCTTAGCCCTGGGACTAGCGGGAGTAGCTGGGGCCAACGTCCTGACTTTC.

The chain links TRBV10-3 to TRBJ2-3, with TRBD2 identical over 7 bases. The germline V gene has CDR1 ENHRY and CDR2 SYGVKD. This CDR3 is built from 13 residues. Trimming cost V 7 bases and J 2 bases; bases outside gene matches: 3. The CDR3 DNA reads as TGTGCCATCACTAGCGGATACACAGATACGCAGTATTTT. Translating it yields CAITSGYTDTQYF.

This clonotype came up a few times. The chain employs TRBV7-9 and TRBJ2-7; TRBD2 agrees at 7 bases. Per the germline V gene, CDR1 is SEHNR and CDR2 is FQNEAQ (reference sequence). The CDR3 length is 17 residues. J was trimmed by 5 bases and V by 1 base; bases with no gene match: 14. The CDR3 protein is CASSLGNGGTAGDEQYV. The CDR3 bases are TGTGCCAGCAGCTTAGGCAACGGGGGGACGGCCGGGGACGAGCAGTACGTC.

Note on this clonotype: The junction departs from germline at one end; a sequencing error may be responsible. This chain joins TRBV10-3 and TRBJ2-1, with 8 nucleotides matching TRBD2. The germline gives CDR1 ENHRY, CDR2 SYGVKD. The CDR3 extends over 16 amino acids. DNA of the CDR3: TGTGCCACCAGTCCGGGAATAGCGGGAATGTACAATGAGCAGTTCTTC. Residues: CATSPGIAGMYNEQFF.

This rearrangement joins TRBV19 to TRBJ2-1; 12 positions agree with TRBD2. The CDR3 is made up of 18 amino acids. Germline V lookup: CDR1 LNHDA, CDR2 SQIVND (reference sequence). V lost 4 bases and J lost 7; bases outside the gene matches: 14. The CDR3 region is CASSSAFRLAGDWNEQFF. The CDR3 DNA follows: TGTGCCAGTAGTAGCGCCTTCAGACTAGCGGGGGATTGGAATGAGCAGTTCTTC.

V and J are TRBV4-1 and TRBJ2-5, with TRBD2 identical over 11 bases. The CDR3 runs 19 residues. Germline CDR1 and CDR2: MGHRA and YSYEKL. The V and J ends lost 0 bases and 4 bases, in that order; junction bases with no gene match: 13. The CDR3 DNA follows: TGCGCCAGCAGCCAAGAGGGCGGGCTAGCGGGGGGCCGGGGAGAGACCCAGTACTTC. Translating it yields CASSQEGGLAGGRGETQYF.

The CDR3 DNA is TGCAGTGCCCCTGCTGGGATACTCCATCCCACCTACAATGAGCAGTTCTTC. This encodes CSAPAGILHPTYNEQFF. This chain links TRBV20-1 with TRBJ2-1; no clear D. This CDR3 spans 17 amino acids. The V gene lost 6 bases and the J gene lost 2 bases, with 23 bases spanning the gap. Germline CDR1 and CDR2: DFQATT and SNEGSKA (reference sequence).

The chain couples TRBV27 to TRBJ2-7, with TRBD1 matching 9 bases. CDR1 and CDR2 (germline): MNHEY, SMNVEV (reference sequence). The ends lost 4 bases at V and 5 bases at J; junction bases unmatched: 9. The CDR3 extends over 15 amino acids. The CDR3, as DNA: TGTGCCAGCAGTTATGGGACAGGGAAGGACCACGAGCAGTACGTC. This sequence encodes CASSYGTGKDHEQYV.

The V gene is TRBV5-1, the J gene TRBJ2-5, with 8 bases matching TRBD2. The CDR3 sequence is 16 residues long. The V and J ends lost 0 bases and 2 bases, in that order; junction bases with no gene match: 6. Germline CDR1 and CDR2: SGHRS and YFSETQ. CDR3 residues: CASSLALTSAQETQYF. The CDR3, as DNA: TGCGCCAGCAGCTTGGCCCTGACTAGCGCTCAAGAGACCCAGTACTTC.

Ten or more counts support this clonotype. The chain recombines TRBV10-3 with TRBJ2-1; 10 bases map to TRBD2. CDR3 size: 15 residues. Germline assignment: CDR1 ENHRY and CDR2 SYGVKD. The V gene end was trimmed by 8 bases and the J gene end by 5 bases; junction bases not matched to a gene: 9. Written as DNA, the CDR3 is TGTGCCATCTCCCGACTAGCGGGTCCTGACAATGAGCAGTTCTTC. Its translation: CAISRLAGPDNEQFF.

CDR3 DNA: TGTGCCAGCAGTATGTCCGGGACAGGGGCCACCGGGGAGCTGTTTTTT. Translated, it gives CASSMSGTGATGELFF. The chain links TRBV12-3 or TRBV12-4 to TRBJ2-2; 10 positions match TRBD1. Losses at the gene ends were 5 bases for V and 4 bases for J; bases not matched to a gene: 7. This CDR3 region has 16 residues.

The CDR3 sequence is CASSIGSAAYNEQFF. CDR3 nucleotide sequence: TGTGCCAGTAGTATAGGTAGCGCTGCCTACAATGAGCAGTTCTTC. The rearrangement joins TRBV19 to TRBJ2-1, with a possible D match to TRBD2 (5 bases). Germline V CDR1 and CDR2: LNHDA, SQIVND (reference sequence). Trimming shortened V by 1 base and J by 2 bases, and 9 bases separated the two germline ends. The CDR3 length is 15 residues. The whole variable domain, remainder taken from reference TRBV19 and TRBJ2-1, is DGGITQSPKYLFRKEGQNVTLSCEQNLNHDAMYWYRQDPGQGLRLIYYSQIVNDFQKGDIAEGYSVSREKKESFPLTVTSAQKNPTAFYLCASSIGSAAYNEQFFGPGTRLTVL.